This T cell receptor beta chain appears in the sequencing data of a study of cytomegalovirus exposure and HLA in healthy donors. The PCR contained 60 Vbeta and 13 Jbeta primers. Here immunoSEQ multiplex PCR was the method, and the copy in TCRdb shows in-frame clones only, minus some. The sample shows around 190,000 clones, roughly 82% of them seen only once. This clone was recorded once. This clonotype was sampled from a woman aged 45-60 years in good health and CMV-seronegative. The sample was PBMCs.

The CDR3 is CSVGSAGTVYEQYF. The CDR3 coding sequence is TGCAGCGTTGGCTCCGCGGGGACAGTCTACGAGCAGTACTTC. The chain is built from TRBV29-1 and TRBJ2-7; D possibly corresponds to TRBD1 (7 bases). Between the trimmed V and J ends, which lost 4 bases and 3 bases, there was a span of 16 bases. The CDR3 is made up of 14 amino acids. Germline loops: CDR1 SQVTM, CDR2 ANQGSEA.